What follows are 32 T cell receptor beta chains derived from one specimen sequenced in a study of T cell repertoires in cytomegalovirus infection. Their specific antigens are unknown. TCRdb processed the reads anew with MiXCR; each CDR3 protein has one entry. The sample shows approximately 910,000 distinct CDR3 sequences, less than 35% of them seen only once. The source was cultured CD8+ T cells from PBMCs, collected from culture after CMV antigen stimulation. The receptors derive from a human donor in good health (CMV status not recorded). Some clones in this sample may be carry-over from other donors' samples.

This clonotype was counted ten times or more. The gene calls are TRBV28 and TRBJ2-6; D possibly corresponds to TRBD1 (5 bases). The germline gives CDR1 MDHEN, CDR2 SYDVKM. The CDR3 totals 15 residues. Trimming stripped 8 bases from V and 0 bases from J, with 11 bases between. CDR3 protein: CASGRQFSGANVLTF. For the CDR3, the DNA is TGTGCCAGCGGTAGACAGTTCTCTGGGGCCAACGTCCTGACTTTC.

The gene calls are TRBV28 and TRBJ2-6; no clear D. V was cut by 6 bases and J by 0 bases, with 15 bases left in between. The CDR3 is 17 residues long. Germline V gene lookup returns CDR1 MDHEN and CDR2 SYDVKM. The CDR3 here is CASSPAVDSSGANVLTF. CDR3 nucleotides: TGTGCCAGCAGCCCGGCCGTGGATAGCTCTGGGGCCAACGTCCTGACTTTC.

This clonotype has only a few counts. The CDR3 nucleotides read TGTGCCAGCAGCTTAGCGGGGACGGCTGAGCTGTTTTTT. It yields the protein CASSLAGTAELFF. The chain uses TRBV7-6 and TRBJ2-2; tentatively, D is TRBD1 or TRBD2 (5 bases each). The germline CDR1 and CDR2 sequences are SGHVS and FNYEAQ. The CDR3 totals 13 residues. Trimming removed 0 bases from V and 11 bases from J, with 10 bases in between.

This chain links TRBV5-1 with TRBJ1-1; 9 bases agree with TRBD1. Germline lookup yields CDR1 SGHRS and CDR2 YFSETQ. The junction had 8 bases not matched to a gene; V was cut back by 1 base and J by 4 bases. The CDR3 totals 16 residues. CDR3 amino acids: CASSLTGQGGSTEAFF. The CDR3 DNA reads TGCGCCAGCAGCTTGACGGGACAGGGAGGGAGCACTGAAGCTTTCTTT.

In its sample, this clonotype was seen a few times. V and J are TRBV7-3 and TRBJ1-2, with 10 bases aligning to TRBD1. The CDR3 length is 14 residues. J lost 8 bases, V lost 3 bases, and 6 bases had no gene match. Germline V CDR1 and CDR2: SGHTA, FQGTGA. In DNA, the CDR3 is TGTGCCAGCAGCTTGACTGACAGGGGGCTAGGCTACACCTTC. Amino acids: CASSLTDRGLGYTF.

This clonotype was counted a few times. Mismatch with germline at one junction end may stem from a read error. This rearrangement joins TRBV10-3 to TRBJ2-1; D is uncertain. This CDR3 is 16 amino acids long. Germline lookup yields CDR1 ENHRY and CDR2 SYGVKD. CDR3 bases: TGTGCCATCCATGAGTCTGGAACAGCCTCCAACAATGAGCAGTTCTTC. Translated: CAIHESGTASNNEQFF.

The genes are TRBV25-1 and TRBJ1-1, with D possibly being TRBD1 (6 bases). The CDR3 contains 15 residues. Per the germline V gene, CDR1 is MGHDK and CDR2 is SYGVNS. V was pared by 6 bases and J by 1 base, with 15 bases between. The CDR3 here is CASRRGGFGNTEAFF. The CDR3 DNA is TGTGCCAGCAGGAGGGGGGGATTCGGGAACACTGAAGCTTTCTTT.

The chain joins TRBV11-3 to TRBJ1-2; D unresolved. Germline loops: CDR1 SGHNT, CDR2 YENEEA. Trimming left V 0 bases short and J 4 bases short, with 15 bases between. There are 16 residues in the CDR3. The CDR3 nucleotides are TGTGCCAGCAGCTTAGATGAGAAGGCCATCGCCTATGGCTACACCTTC. It yields the protein CASSLDEKAIAYGYTF.

Notes on this clonotype: Germline and junction disagree at one end, which may indicate a read error. The chain combines TRBV7-2 with TRBJ1-1; 8 nucleotides match TRBD1. The CDR3 runs 16 residues. Germline V lookup: CDR1 SGHTA, CDR2 FQGNSA. CDR3 sequence: CAGSTTTGTGFVEAFF. The CDR3 DNA sequence: TGTGCCGGCAGCACCACAACCGGGACAGGTTTCGTCGAAGCTTTCTTT.

V usage is TRBV3-1 and J usage is TRBJ1-5; no reliable D call. Trimming cost V 2 bases and J 3 bases, with 17 bases left between them. Germline V gene lookup returns CDR1 LGHDT and CDR2 YNNKEL (reference sequence). The CDR3 spans 17 residues. The CDR3 nucleotides are TGTGCCAGCAGCCAAAGTAGCGGCCCGGACCCCAATCAGCCCCAGCATTTT. Translated: CASSQSSGPDPNQPQHF.

This clonotype appeared a few times. Written as DNA, the CDR3 is TGTGCCAGCCATACCAAAGGGGGAGCCTCTTATAGGGGTGAGCAGTTCTTC. This translates into CASHTKGGASYRGEQFF. The rearrangement uses TRBV6-2 or TRBV6-3 and TRBJ2-1; tentatively, D is TRBD1 (6 bases). Trimming pared 8 bases from V and 9 bases from J, leaving 29 bases between. Germline CDR1 MNHEY, CDR2 SVGEGT. The CDR3 is made up of 17 amino acids.

V is TRBV20-1 and J is TRBJ2-1; D unresolved. Germline V CDR1 and CDR2: DFQATT, SNEGSKA (reference sequence). Trimming cost V 5 bases and J 7 bases, with 9 bases left between them. CDR3 length: 11 residues. CDR3: CSARHQNEQFF. DNA of the CDR3: TGCAGTGCTCGGCATCAAAATGAGCAGTTCTTC.

V is TRBV5-4 and J is TRBJ1-2, with 7 positions matching TRBD1. CDR1 is SGHNT, CDR2 YYREEE, per germline (reference sequence). The CDR3 loop spans 11 amino acids. The V and J ends lost 4 bases and 10 bases, in that order; junction bases with no gene match: 4. CDR3 amino acids: CASSTQGVYTF. The CDR3 DNA is TGTGCCAGCAGCACTCAGGGGGTCTACACCTTC.

This clonotype came up a few times. The rearrangement joins TRBV6-2 or TRBV6-3 to TRBJ2-1; D is ambiguous. Germline values: CDR1 MNHEY, CDR2 SVGEGT. V lost 4 bases and J lost 0, with 10 bases in between. The CDR3 extends over 15 amino acids. This CDR3 is CASSSMAISYNEQFF. In DNA, the CDR3 is TGTGCCAGCAGTTCCATGGCGATCTCCTACAATGAGCAGTTCTTC.

Points on this clonotype: At one of its ends the junction is not consistent with the germline gene, which may arise from a read error. V usage is TRBV6-6 and J usage is TRBJ1-1; D unresolved. The germline CDR1 and CDR2 sequences are MNHNY and SVGAGI (reference sequence). The CDR3 is 15 residues long. CDR3 in DNA: TGTGCCAACAGTTACCCTCTGGGTATGAACACTGAAGCTTTCTTT. Its protein product is CANSYPLGMNTEAFF.

The J gene is TRBJ2-1, the V gene TRBV2; 8 nucleotides agree with TRBD2. The CDR3 length is 17 residues. V was clipped by 4 bases and J by 8 bases; unmatched bases: 16. Germline values: CDR1 SNHLY, CDR2 FYNNEI. The CDR3 reads CASSVVAGSYGGDEQFF. The CDR3 bases are TGTGCCAGCAGTGTAGTAGCGGGGTCTTATGGTGGGGATGAGCAGTTCTTC.

The chain couples TRBV12-5 to TRBJ2-1, with TRBD1 identical over 7 bases. Germline CDR1 LGHNT, CDR2 FRNRAP. The CDR3 has 15 residues. V lost 5 bases and J lost 4; bases outside the gene matches: 8. DNA for the CDR3: TGTGCTAGTGGTCCCTACAGGGGATCTTACAATGAGCAGTTCTTC. Its translation: CASGPYRGSYNEQFF. Full variable domain (missing parts from reference TRBV12-5 and TRBJ2-1): DARVTQTPRHKVTEMGQEVTMRCQPILGHNTVFWYRQTMMQGLELLAYFRNRAPLDDSGMPKDRFSAEMPDATLATLKIQPSEPRDSAVYFCASGPYRGSYNEQFFGPGTRLTVL.

This clonotype was seen more than once but under ten times. The genes are TRBV19 and TRBJ1-5; unclear D gene. Germline V CDR1 and CDR2: LNHDA, SQIVND (reference sequence). CDR3 length: 15 amino acids. V lost 3 bases and J 0 bases, leaving 9 bases between the germline ends. The CDR3 sequence is CASSMGGYSNQPQHF. The CDR3 DNA is TGTGCCAGTAGTATGGGAGGGTATAGCAATCAGCCCCAGCATTTT.

This clonotype was seen a handful of times. The rearrangement uses TRBV25-1 and TRBJ1-1, with D tentatively TRBD1 (6 bases). Germline V gene data show CDR1 as MGHDK and CDR2 as SYGVNS. The CDR3 is made up of 17 amino acids. V was pared by 2 bases and J by 6 bases, with 22 bases between. Here the CDR3 reads CASSERAGRGSFPEAFF. Here the CDR3 DNA reads TGTGCCAGCAGTGAAAGGGCCGGTAGGGGGAGCTTTCCTGAAGCTTTCTTT.

As regards this clonotype: The junction differs from germline at one of its ends, possibly a read error. The rearrangement uses TRBV7-8 and TRBJ1-5; D remains unclear. The CDR3 has 12 residues. Germline CDR1 and CDR2: SGHVS and FQNEAQ. CDR3 DNA sequence: TGTACCAGCAGCTTACGGGTAGTGCCCCAGCATTTT. This translates into CTSSLRVVPQHF.

The V and J genes are TRBV6-2 or TRBV6-3 and TRBJ2-1; a possible D gene is TRBD1 (6 bases). Trimming took 2 bases from V and 5 from J, leaving 13 bases between them. Germline loops: CDR1 MNHEY, CDR2 SVGEGT. This CDR3 contains 15 residues. The CDR3 nucleotides are TGTGCCAGCAGTTACACTTACAGGGACCACAATGAGCAGTTCTTC. This codes for CASSYTYRDHNEQFF.

V usage is TRBV19 and J usage is TRBJ1-1; TRBD1 is a possible D gene (6 bases). Germline CDR1 is LNHDA and CDR2 is SQIVND (reference sequence). Trimming removed 5 bases at V and 1 base at J, with 11 bases between. This CDR3 comprises 14 residues. CDR3 bases: TGTGCCAGTAGTTGGATGGGACAGAACACTGAAGCTTTCTTT. Its translation: CASSWMGQNTEAFF.

This clonotype is a singleton in its sample. With a much larger clone just one base away, this may be a read error. This chain connects TRBV7-2 to TRBJ2-5; D remains unclear. Germline assignment: CDR1 SGHTA and CDR2 FQGNSA. This CDR3 spans 14 amino acids. The CDR3 region is CANSLVVAEETQYF. CDR3 nucleotide sequence: TGTGCCAACAGCTTAGTGGTGGCGGAAGAGACCCAGTACTTC.

The rearrangement joins TRBV7-9 to TRBJ1-5; possible D gene TRBD1, 6 bases. The CDR3 has 17 residues. Per germline, CDR1 SEHNR and CDR2 FQNEAQ (reference sequence). The V end was cut by 1 base, the J end by 3 bases, with 16 bases between. The CDR3 here is CASSLGIGGETNQPQHF. CDR3 coding DNA: TGTGCCAGCAGCTTAGGTATAGGGGGGGAAACCAATCAGCCCCAGCATTTT.

A few counts support this clonotype. The chain is built from TRBV7-6 and TRBJ1-6, with a weak D call TRBD1 (6 bases). Germline V CDR1 and CDR2: SGHVS, FNYEAQ. The CDR3 runs to 18 residues. V was clipped by 1 base and J by 2 bases, with 15 bases between them. The CDR3 region is CASSLDRGRGTYNSPLHF. CDR3 in DNA: TGTGCCAGCAGCTTAGATAGGGGCAGGGGCACCTATAATTCACCCCTCCACTTT.

This clonotype was detected ten times or more. This chain uses TRBV7-2 with TRBJ2-1; 16 positions match TRBD2. From germline, CDR1 is SGHTA and CDR2 FQGNSA. Trimming cost V 6 bases and J 0 bases; bases outside gene matches: 14. This CDR3 has 21 amino acids. The CDR3, as DNA: TGTGCCAGCAGTAGACCGGGACTAGCGGGGGGGCCATATTTCTCCTACAATGAGCAGTTCTTC. Its protein is CASSRPGLAGGPYFSYNEQFF.

The CDR3 sequence is CASSEGRQGVLEQYV. The CDR3 DNA reads TGTGCCAGCAGTGAAGGGAGGCAGGGGGTCCTCGAGCAGTACGTC. The V gene is TRBV6-1, the J gene TRBJ2-7, with 7 bases matching TRBD1. The CDR3 is 15 amino acids. V was pared by 1 base and J by 6 bases, with 9 bases of the junction left unmatched. CDR1 and CDR2 (germline): MNHNS, SASEGT.

The CDR3 loop reads CASSQTGRDEAFF. CDR3 DNA sequence: TGCGCCAGCAGCCAAACGGGTCGAGATGAAGCTTTCTTT. This sequence joins TRBV4-1 and TRBJ1-1; D remains unclear. Germline-derived CDR1 and CDR2 are MGHRA and YSYEKL. This CDR3 spans 13 amino acids. Trimming pared 2 bases from V and 7 bases from J, leaving 11 bases between.

The chain has TRBV27 and TRBJ2-7; D may correspond to TRBD1 or TRBD2 (6 bases each). Germline V gene data show CDR1 as MNHEY and CDR2 as SMNVEV (reference sequence). V was shortened by 5 bases and J by 2 bases, with 13 bases between the two germline ends. This CDR3 has 14 amino acids. CDR3 in amino acids: CASSGMEGAYEQYF. The CDR3 DNA is TGTGCCAGCAGTGGTATGGAGGGGGCCTACGAGCAGTACTTC.

This chain connects TRBV6-1 to TRBJ1-5; D unclear. The germline V gene encodes CDR1 MNHNS and CDR2 SASEGT. V shed 2 bases and J shed 0 bases, with 8 bases lying between them. The CDR3 is made up of 15 amino acids. CDR3 protein: CASSERPYSNQPQHF. The CDR3 coding sequence is TGTGCCAGCAGTGAAAGGCCTTATAGCAATCAGCCCCAGCATTTT.

The rearrangement links TRBV6-4 to TRBJ2-1, with D tentatively TRBD2 (6 bases). Between the trimmed V and J ends, which lost 0 bases and 15 bases, there was a span of 15 bases. CDR3 length: 13 residues. CDR1 and CDR2 from the germline V gene are MRHNA and SNTAGT. CDR3 DNA: TGTGCCAGCAGTGACTCGCTTCAAGCGGGTGTGTTCTTC. Amino acid sequence: CASSDSLQAGVFF.

This clonotype was detected a few times. The chain uses TRBV6-1 and TRBJ2-7, with 11 bases matching TRBD2. CDR1 and CDR2 (germline): MNHNS, SASEGT. This CDR3 has 16 amino acids. The trim removed 5 bases at V and 0 bases at J, leaving 6 bases unmatched. Here the CDR3 reads CASSPLLAGDSYEQYV. The CDR3 coding sequence is TGTGCCAGCAGTCCGTTACTAGCGGGGGACTCCTACGAGCAGTACGTC.